This T cell receptor beta chain was recovered during a study of CD8+CD57+ T cells in acquired aplastic anemia. Study-level findings and limits: CD8+ Simpson's diversity showed no significant patient-control difference. Patients and controls were found to share 25 to 35 CD8+ CDR3 sequences.

Points on this clonotype: What it binds is unknown.

Before being chosen for sequencing, patients had shown CD8+CD57+ cell expansion by flow cytometry. Patients were treatment-naive when blood was sampled. Germline V CDR1 and CDR2: DFQATT, SNEGSKA (reference sequence). This CDR3 is 16 amino acids long. The V segment lost 5 bases and the J segment 4 bases; nucleotides outside the gene matches: 12. The template used for profiling TCR beta VDJ and CDR3 was genomic DNA. MiXCR was run by TCRdb on the reads, yielding one entry per CDR3 protein. The data contain around 150,000 distinct CDR3 sequences, 70% to 80% of them singletons. The chain recombines TRBV20-1 with TRBJ2-3, with 10 bases lining up with TRBD2. The receptor was isolated from a human donor with aplastic anemia. Sequencing was done on a sample of sorted CD4+, CD8+, or CD8+CD57+ T cells (not recorded which) from PBMCs. As DNA, the CDR3 is TGCAGTGCTTCACTTCTAGCGGGGGACGGATCAGATACGCAGTATTTT. It encodes CSASLLAGDGSDTQYF.